This record looks at one TCR beta chain sequence and its context. This record belongs to a study of PD-1 and CTLA-4 blockade in melanoma. TCRdb's table, derived via immunoSEQ multiplex PCR, lists solely in-frame clones and lacks some. The sample comprises 25,000 to 35,000 clones, 91% of which are singletons, and roughly 9% rests with the top ten. CDR1 and CDR2 from the germline V gene are LNHDA and SQIVND (reference sequence). The V gene lost 1 base and the J gene lost 7 bases, with 5 bases spanning the gap. This CDR3 is built from 12 residues. V gene TRBV19 combines with J gene TRBJ1-5; D unresolved. The sequence was collected from a human donor with melanoma. Here the sequenced sample was CD8+ T cells from peripheral blood, taken from a patient given anti-PD-1 treatment. DNA for the CDR3: TGTGCCAGTAGTATAGGGGGACAGCCCCAGCATTTT. Translation: CASSIGGQPQHF.